Presented here are 27 T cell receptor beta chains from one specimen sequenced in a study of response to subunit inactivated influenza vaccine. TCRdb fed the RT-PCR reads into MiXCR, producing one record per CDR3 protein. Among 400,000 to 650,000 distinct CDR3 sequences listed, roughly 7.6% were seen once. The sequenced sample was PBMCs from blood, obtained around 25 months after vaccination. The receptors originated from a man aged 50 to 75 who received an inactivated influenza vaccine.

This clonotype has ten or more counts. The chain has TRBV7-2 and TRBJ2-7; D gene unclear. V was cut by 3 bases and J by 4 bases, with 10 bases left in between. CDR1 and CDR2 from the germline V gene are SGHTA and FQGNSA. The CDR3 covers 13 residues. DNA for the CDR3: TGTGCCAGCAGCTTCGCAACCCCTTACGAGCAGTACTTC. This translates into CASSFATPYEQYF. Together with reference TRBV7-2 and TRBJ2-7, the CDR3 gives the full variable domain: GAGVSQSPSNKVTEKGKDVELRCDPISGHTALYWYRQSLGQGLEFLIYFQGNSAPDKSGLPSDRFSAERTGGSVSTLTIQRTQQEDSAVYLCASSFATPYEQYFGPGTRLTVT.

This clonotype was recorded a few times. This chain links TRBV20-1 with TRBJ1-1; the D gene is possibly TRBD1 (5 bases). This CDR3 comprises 15 residues. The V and J ends lost 2 bases and 1 base respectively, with 14 bases between them. The germline V gene has CDR1 DFQATT and CDR2 SNEGSKA (reference sequence). Here the CDR3 reads CSARPRGGQNTEAFF. The CDR3 region has the DNA TGCAGTGCTAGACCAAGGGGCGGACAGAACACTGAAGCTTTCTTT.

This clonotype was counted a few times. J is TRBJ2-2 and V is TRBV11-1, with 8 bases lining up with TRBD1. V trimming: 4 bases; J trimming: 4 bases; junction bases outside the gene matches: 20. Germline CDR1 reads SGHAT; CDR2 reads FQDESV (reference sequence). This CDR3 is 20 amino acids long. CDR3 sequence: CASSSSLRGQIDRSTGELFF. CDR3 coding DNA: TGTGCCAGCAGCTCTAGTCTCAGGGGGCAAATTGATCGGAGCACCGGGGAGCTGTTTTTT.

This clonotype came up a few times. The rearrangement links TRBV7-2 to TRBJ1-1, with D uncertain. This CDR3 has 15 residues. The germline V gene has CDR1 SGHTA and CDR2 FQGNSA. Between the trimmed V and J ends, which lost 5 bases and 0 bases, there was a span of 13 bases. The CDR3 region is CASSPRPFLNTEAFF. The CDR3 nucleotides read TGTGCCAGCAGCCCTCGTCCGTTTTTGAACACTGAAGCTTTCTTT.

J is TRBJ2-1 and V is TRBV27; D ambiguous. The V end lost 2 bases, the J end lost 10 bases, and 15 bases lay between the germline ends. Germline CDR1 and CDR2: MNHEY and SMNVEV (reference sequence). The CDR3 is made up of 14 amino acids. CDR3 protein: CASSLRNARAEQFF. The CDR3 coding sequence is TGTGCCAGCAGTTTAAGAAATGCCCGGGCAGAGCAGTTCTTC.

The table lists this clonotype with many counts. The rearrangement uses TRBV27 and TRBJ2-3; D might be TRBD1 (6 bases). This CDR3 region has 15 residues. The germline V gene has CDR1 MNHEY and CDR2 SMNVEV (reference sequence). V lost 6 bases and J 1 base, leaving 14 bases between the germline ends. CDR3 sequence reads: CASRLQGWGTDTQYF. The CDR3 DNA follows: TGTGCCAGCAGATTACAGGGTTGGGGCACAGATACGCAGTATTTT.

Only a few counts were recorded for this clonotype. The CDR3 here is CASSPRQSQPQHF. In DNA form, the CDR3 reads TGTGCCAGCAGTCCCCGGCAGAGTCAGCCCCAGCATTTT. The J gene is TRBJ1-5, the V gene TRBV6-1; D remains unclear. Germline V gene sequence: CDR1 MNHNS, CDR2 SASEGT. Trimming pared 5 bases from V and 6 bases from J, leaving 11 bases between. This CDR3 spans 13 amino acids.

This clonotype was seen repeatedly, ten times or more. The chain is built from TRBV4-1 and TRBJ1-5; D ambiguous. The CDR3 is made up of 13 amino acids. V shed 5 bases and J shed 9 bases, with 14 bases lying between them. CDR1 and CDR2 from the germline V gene are MGHRA and YSYEKL. CDR3 DNA sequence: TGCGCCAGCAGCGCCGGGCTTGATCTGCCCCAGCATTTT. Its protein is CASSAGLDLPQHF.

This clonotype was picked up a small number of times. V usage is TRBV20-1 and J usage is TRBJ2-7, with 9 bases identical to TRBD2. Trimming took 0 bases from V and 2 from J; bases not matched to a gene: 11. Per germline, CDR1 DFQATT and CDR2 SNEGSKA (reference sequence). This CDR3 spans 17 amino acids. CDR3 sequence (DNA): TGCAGTGCTAGAGATCTTATAGGCGGGGGGGGACCCTACGAGCAGTACTTC. Amino acids: CSARDLIGGGGPYEQYF.

In its sample, this clonotype was seen many times. The chain employs TRBV6-5 and TRBJ2-2, with TRBD1 identical over 7 bases. Germline V gene data show CDR1 as MNHEY and CDR2 as SVGAGI. The CDR3 length is 15 residues. Trimming cost V 2 bases and J 1 base; bases outside gene matches: 1. In DNA, the CDR3 is TGTGCCAGCAGTTACCGGACAGGGAACACCGGGGAGCTGTTTTTT. Translation gives CASSYRTGNTGELFF.

The chain is built from TRBV5-1 and TRBJ1-1, with D possibly matching TRBD1 (6 bases). V lost 4 bases and J 3 bases, leaving 10 bases between the germline ends. This CDR3 contains 13 residues. CDR1 is SGHRS and CDR2 is YFSETQ in the germline V gene. In nucleotides, the CDR3 is TGCGCCAGCAGCAAACAGGGAGACACTGAAGCTTTCTTT. Protein: CASSKQGDTEAFF.

There are many counts of this clonotype. The rearrangement links TRBV27 to TRBJ2-2; 8 bases fit TRBD2. From germline, CDR1 is MNHEY and CDR2 SMNVEV (reference sequence). The CDR3 spans 13 residues. The trim removed 8 bases at V and 7 bases at J, leaving 6 bases unmatched. CDR3 bases: TGTGCCAGCTTGGGACTAGACCTCGGGGAGCTGTTTTTT. As protein: CASLGLDLGELFF.

This clonotype was detected many times. The chain combines TRBV12-3 or TRBV12-4 with TRBJ2-1; no firm D call. V lost 1 base to trimming and J lost 6 bases, with 16 bases between them. The CDR3 length is 16 residues. CDR3 DNA: TGTGCCAGCAGTTTAGGTTTGCTTCTCAATAGCAATGAGCAGTTCTTC. It yields the protein CASSLGLLLNSNEQFF.

This clonotype was observed a few times. This sequence joins TRBV15 and TRBJ1-5; possible D gene TRBD1, 5 bases. V lost 2 bases and J lost 1, with 6 bases in between. The CDR3 extends over 14 amino acids. Germline loops: CDR1 LNHNV, CDR2 YYDKDF (reference sequence). Here the CDR3 reads CATSRRQSNQPQHF. DNA for the CDR3: TGTGCCACCAGCAGAAGACAGAGCAATCAGCCCCAGCATTTT.

The V and J genes are TRBV5-6 and TRBJ1-2, with a tentative D call TRBD1 (5 bases). This CDR3 region has 15 residues. Germline V gene sequence: CDR1 SGHDT, CDR2 YYEEEE. The V and J ends lost 2 bases and 3 bases respectively, with 14 bases between them. The CDR3 protein is CASSLPPLGDYGYTF. The CDR3 DNA sequence: TGTGCCAGCAGCTTACCTCCCTTAGGGGACTATGGCTACACCTTC. The complete variable domain, with remaining parts taken from reference TRBV5-6 and TRBJ1-2, reads DAGVTQSPTHLIKTRGQQVTLRCSPKSGHDTVSWYQQALGQGPQFIFQYYEEEERQRGNFPDRFSGHQFPNYSSELNVNALLLGDSALYLCASSLPPLGDYGYTFGSGTRLTVV.

This clonotype was counted many times. The gene calls are TRBV29-1 and TRBJ1-2; D may be TRBD1 (5 bases). Germline CDR1 is SQVTM and CDR2 is ANQGSEA. V was shortened by 5 bases and J by 5 bases, with 12 bases between the two germline ends. The CDR3 has 12 amino acids. This CDR3 is CSVWGGGYGYTF. The CDR3, as DNA: TGCAGCGTTTGGGGGGGAGGGTATGGCTACACCTTC.

The J gene is TRBJ2-7, the V gene TRBV10-3; 10 bases align to TRBD2. J was trimmed by 3 bases and V by 0 bases; bases with no gene match: 5. The CDR3 loop spans 16 amino acids. Germline V lookup: CDR1 ENHRY, CDR2 SYGVKD. CDR3 bases: TGTGCCATCAGTGAGTCAAAGGGACTAGCGATCTACGAGCAGTACTTC. It yields the protein CAISESKGLAIYEQYF.

This clonotype was seen more than once but under ten times. The J gene is TRBJ2-3, the V gene TRBV5-1; D uncertain. Germline V gene sequence: CDR1 SGHRS, CDR2 YFSETQ. The CDR3 extends over 13 amino acids. With 2 bases removed from V and 4 bases from J, the gap between germline ends came to 8 bases. CDR3 sequence: CASSLQTPDTQYF. The CDR3 bases are TGCGCCAGCAGCTTACAAACTCCAGATACGCAGTATTTT.

This clonotype was seen many times. This chain joins TRBV9 and TRBJ2-7; no clear D. CDR3 length equals 16 residues. Germline-derived CDR1 and CDR2 are SGDLS and YYNGEE. V was shortened by 3 bases and J by 2 bases, with 18 bases between the two germline ends. CDR3 in DNA: TGTGCCAGCAGCGACAATCCCACGGGCAGAACCTACGAGCAGTACTTC. It specifies CASSDNPTGRTYEQYF.

There are many counts of this clonotype. The CDR3 reads CASSTGLAGSYNEQFF. CDR3 nucleotides: TGTGCCAGCAGCACCGGACTAGCGGGGTCCTACAATGAGCAGTTCTTC. J is TRBJ2-1 and V is TRBV6-1, with 12 bases fitting TRBD2. With V trimmed by 6 bases and J by 1 base, 4 bases remained unmatched. Germline V gene data show CDR1 as MNHNS and CDR2 as SASEGT. The length of the CDR3 is 16 residues.

The chain carries TRBV18 and TRBJ1-1; 7 bases map to TRBD1. The CDR3 runs to 15 residues. Germline V gene sequence: CDR1 KGHSH, CDR2 LQKENI. J lost 1 base, V lost 5 bases, and 7 bases had no gene match. Written as DNA, the CDR3 is TGTGCCAGCTCAACAAGACAGGGCTCGAACACTGAAGCTTTCTTT. Amino acid sequence: CASSTRQGSNTEAFF.

This clonotype was seen only a few times. The chain carries TRBV20-1 and TRBJ1-4; D might be TRBD1 (5 bases). The CDR3 consists of 13 residues. Trimming cost V 3 bases and J 10 bases, with 15 bases left between them. CDR1 is DFQATT, CDR2 SNEGSKA, per germline (reference sequence). The CDR3 region is CSASGTTKGKLFF. CDR3 nucleotides: TGCAGTGCTAGCGGGACTACCAAGGGAAAACTGTTTTTT.

This clonotype occurred many times. The chain joins TRBV6-1 to TRBJ2-3; D is perhaps TRBD2 (6 bases). Germline assignment: CDR1 MNHNS and CDR2 SASEGT. V lost 6 bases and J 11 bases, leaving 27 bases between the germline ends. CDR3 length equals 16 residues. CDR3 amino acids: CASSHSLGPSGGWQYF. CDR3 sequence (DNA): TGTGCCAGCAGCCATTCACTAGGGCCCTCCGGGGGTTGGCAGTATTTT.

Ten or more counts support this clonotype. The CDR3 nucleotides read TGTGCCAGCAGTTACTCGTTCACTAGCGGGGGCCCCGGTACGCAGTATTTT. Protein product: CASSYSFTSGGPGTQYF. V usage is TRBV6-5 and J usage is TRBJ2-3; 11 bases align to TRBD2. V was clipped by 0 bases and J by 8 bases; unmatched bases: 10. CDR1 and CDR2 from the germline V gene are MNHEY and SVGAGI. This CDR3 is 17 amino acids long.

This clonotype was detected a few times. The chain links TRBV15 to TRBJ2-4; D unresolved. From germline, CDR1 is LNHNV and CDR2 YYDKDF (reference sequence). The V gene lost 0 bases and the J gene lost 0 bases, with 6 bases spanning the gap. The CDR3 consists of 15 residues. CDR3 protein: CATSREGIAKNIQYF. CDR3 nucleotides: TGTGCCACCAGCAGAGAGGGGATAGCCAAAAACATTCAGTACTTC. Full variable domain (missing parts from reference TRBV15 and TRBJ2-4): DAMVIQNPRYQVTQFGKPVTLSCSQTLNHNVMYWYQQKSSQAPKLLFHYYDKDFNNEADTPDNFQSRRPNTSFCFLDIRSPGLGDTAMYLCATSREGIAKNIQYFGAGTRLSVL.

This clonotype was picked up many times. This rearrangement joins TRBV20-1 to TRBJ2-1, with a possible D match to TRBD2 (5 bases). Trimming removed 0 bases from V and 2 bases from J, with 14 bases in between. This CDR3 comprises 16 residues. Germline CDR1 reads DFQATT; CDR2 reads SNEGSKA (reference sequence). The CDR3 protein is CSARDLEGSPYNEQFF. The CDR3 DNA is TGCAGTGCTAGAGATCTCGAAGGGAGCCCCTACAATGAGCAGTTCTTC.

This clonotype has more than one count but fewer than ten. This chain links TRBV15 with TRBJ1-6; a possible D gene is TRBD1 (6 bases). Looked up from germline, CDR1 is LNHNV and CDR2 is YYDKDF (reference sequence). Trimming cost V 6 bases and J 6 bases, with 15 bases left between them. This CDR3 has 15 residues. The chain's CDR3 is CATSFGTLINSPLHF. The CDR3 DNA reads TGTGCCACCAGTTTCGGGACACTCATTAATTCACCCCTCCACTTT.